This TCR beta chain emerged from a study of cytomegalovirus exposure and HLA in healthy donors (TCRdb year 2017). Regarding the study in general: An earlier analysis of 587 of the donors reported about 280 Gb of sequence data and 95 million to 120 million unique TCR beta sequences obtained from about 179 million T cells. About 310 gigabases of sequencing data and tens of millions of unique TCR sequences were included in an early release covering roughly 600 HLA-typed donors. The genetic ancestry cluster associated with self-reported Caucasian donors included around 76% of the roughly 400 genotyped donors. The aim of the study was to test whether cataloging public T cell receptors could identify signatures of past pathogen exposure. The T cell repertoires of some 700 subjects were profiled by immunosequencing and related to cytomegalovirus serostatus. A separate validation cohort of roughly 130 different subjects was used in addition to the roughly 700-subject first cohort. The study combined high-throughput TCR immunosequencing, statistical association of individual TCRs with disease status, and machine learning to predict cytomegalovirus infection status. To study patterns of TCR occurrence, a later analysis re-analyzed previously published TCR beta repertoires from 666 donors and added high-resolution HLA genotyping. In the later analysis, no new phenotypic data were used to find candidate immune exposures; instead, reliance was placed on TCR beta sequences and their occurrence across donors. To decide whether each TCR beta V gene segment behaved as functional or pseudogenic, an earlier analysis of approximately 590 of the donors relied on high-throughput TCR beta sequencing. Donor age, sex, ethnicity and CMV serostatus were compiled alongside the repertoire data. Genome-wide SNP genotypes for about three fifths of the roughly 670 donors were used in a later genetic analysis, which treated that subset as a discovery cohort. All discovery cohort repertoires had been generated using a single sequencing platform. HLA typing included class I and class II loci at four-digit resolution. The number of typed donors differed by locus: roughly 620-630 for A, B, C, DRB1 and DQB1; 500 to 550 for DQA1; 606 for DPA1; and roughly 470 for DPB1. A few DR-DQ haplotypes were treated as single units for association and clustering because of strong linkage in the cohort. Across 300 to 400 genotyped donors of the cohort, an average of roughly 200,000 unique TCR beta nucleotide sequences per donor were sequenced, and about a sixth of those sequences were non-productive. Study-wide conclusions, independent of this receptor: A group of highly shared sequence variants was considered likely to be a technical artifact of the sequencing pipeline. In vitro tests confirmed that three of the cytomegalovirus-associated TCR beta chains recognize cytomegalovirus antigens. Roughly uniform sequencing depth across donors was assumed in presence/absence analyses, although this assumption may not hold. Because some donors lacked HLA typing at each locus, the association tests relied only on the typed subset. A later analysis found that HLA-associated TCR beta chains were more clonally expanded and had lower generation probabilities than equally common non-associated chains. A later analysis associated about 16,000 TCR beta sequences with specific HLA alleles at a false discovery rate of 0.05. For the cohort, immune exposure information was limited to CMV serostatus. Across donors, most TCR sequences were observed very rarely, whereas some public TCRs were present in many individuals. In a later analysis, several top co-occurrence clusters were reported to appear linked to parvovirus B19, influenza, CMV and Epstein-Barr virus. In an earlier analysis of about 540 of the donors, most TCR beta V segments were observed in productive rearrangements about 87% or about 30% of the time, broadly matching IMGT annotations. Only TCR beta chains were sequenced in this cohort, and the absence of alpha or paired-chain data limited detectable features. In a later analysis, TCR association rates were found to vary across HLA loci, with the most associated TCRs seen for DRB1 alleles and the fewest for HLA-C alleles. An association between a missense DCLRE1C variant and V-gene and J-gene trimming of TCR beta chains was found in a later genetic analysis and replicated in an independent cohort. A further reported finding was that TCR beta sequences accurately predicted the HLA-A and HLA-B alleles for most subjects in the first cohort. About 15 rarely observed V segments, including chromosome 9 orphons, were excluded from the earlier analysis of some 590 of the donors because counts were too low. Linkage disequilibrium might explain the correlated functional status among segregating V segments, but an unknown experimental factor could not be ruled out. According to a later analysis, most CMV-associated TCR beta chains appeared to be HLA-restricted, and the HLA associations seemed to be driven largely by CMV exposure. The authors suggested that the approach could potentially be extended to other disease states and immunological phenotypes. Because the 87-base-pair reads could not distinguish some IMGT-functional V segments, including TRBV6-2 and TRBV6-3, those segments were excluded. The study gave a list of more than 150 TCR beta chains associated with cytomegalovirus. Cytomegalovirus status was reported to be diagnosed by the classifier with high specificity and sensitivity in both the original and validation cohorts. According to a later genetic analysis, donors in an Asian-associated ancestry cluster had fewer N-insertions in productive TCRs than the approximately 630-donor mean. When HLA alleles, especially DR and DQ, strongly co-occurred, attributing TCR associations to individual alleles was difficult.

Via the germline V gene, CDR1 is SNHLY and CDR2 FYNNEI. Between the V and J ends, shortened by 7 bases and 6 bases respectively, the junction contains 15 bases. The CDR3 measures 13 amino acids from cysteine to phenylalanine. Just CDR3 DNA is preserved here, 39 bases in frame from base 1. Comments on this clone: Its cognate antigen has yet to be identified.

The library was made by the immunoSEQ multiplex PCR assay. For the multiplex PCR, a mixture combining 60 forward primers for TCR Vbeta segments and 13 reverse primers for TCR Jbeta segments was used. A multiplex PCR assay on genomic DNA amplified the CDR3 region of rearranged TCR beta genes. Amplified TCR beta libraries were sequenced as 87-base-pair reads on the Illumina HiSeq System. In the source study's methods: In a later analysis, approximately 74 million unique TCR beta chains were counted across the roughly 670 repertoires, and roughly 10 million of these chains were shared by at least two donors. To remove PCR and sequencing errors, raw reads were error-corrected and collapsed into unique sequences using a nearest-neighbor algorithm that merged closely related sequences. CDR3 sequences were aligned to IMGT reference sequences to assign V, D and J gene segments. For a sequence to be retained, a match of at least six nucleotides was required to both a V gene segment and a J gene segment. Rearrangements were called productive when the CDR3 lacked stop codons and stayed in frame with V and J; all others were non-productive. CDR3 was defined according to IMGT convention as the region running from the second conserved V-encoded cysteine to the conserved J-encoded phenylalanine. The earlier analysis of about 590 of the donors excluded sequences that lacked an unambiguous match to a single V gene segment. An earlier analysis of fewer than 750 of the donors called V segments functional above 56.7% productive rearrangements and segregating when the between-donor standard deviation exceeded 5%. A statistical classification framework was built to diagnose cytomegalovirus status from the catalog of TCR beta chain sequences. A later analysis assigned V and J genes by comparing TCR nucleotide sequences with IMGT/GENE-DB human TR gene sequences. Using the TCRdist pipeline, a later analysis assigned CDR3 sequences along with most-parsimonious VDJ recombination scenarios. A later analysis defined each TCR beta chain by its CDR3 amino acid sequence plus V-gene family, and excluded reads lacking a unique V-gene family. In a later analysis, several hundred highly shared, low-generation-probability nucleotide sequences were removed to address suspected cross-contamination and a sequencing artifact. In a later analysis, a clonal expansion index was calculated for each public chain from normalized within-repertoire ranks of inferred template counts. Generation probabilities in a later analysis came from a VDJ recombination model fitted to out-of-frame rearrangements, and those results were checked against IGoR. In a later analysis, hypergeometric tests were used to score TCR-TCR, TCR-HLA and TCR-CMV co-occurrence, with a repertoire-size bias correction applied to TCR pairs. False discovery rates were estimated in a later analysis by permuting HLA or CMV assignments 20 times. In a later analysis, co-occurring TCRs were grouped using DBSCAN, with TCRdist sequence similarity added in when clustering inside HLA-allele-positive subsets. Repertoires with fewer than 30,000 or more than 120,000 public chains, plus five repertoires with anomalous nucleotide sharing, were excluded from co-occurrence clustering. The clones in this table, taken by TCRdb from immuneACCESS, are in-frame only. Not every clone is retained; where verified, under half of the shortfall comes from an unresolved V gene, and the cause of the rest is unknown. The DNA was the basis for D and trimming; V, J and clone size are from that table. This sample's table carries about 87,000 clones. The top ten clones comprise over 15% of the sample.

The cohort consisted of 650 to 850 healthy bone marrow donors. At the time of sampling, all cohort members were nominally healthy, though unrecorded immune exposures were likely present. The donor was CMV seropositive and belonged to the group of about 290 seropositive cohort members. A peripheral blood sample was collected from each donor, and TCR beta sequencing was performed on peripheral blood mononuclear cells. The Qiagen DNeasy Blood Extraction Kit was used to extract genomic DNA from the blood cell samples. Sequencing was carried out using PBMCs. This chain is built from TRBV2 and TRBJ1-1; TRBD1 is a weak D gene call, 5 bases matching. The clonotype originates from a man aged 45-65 years in good health and CMV-seropositive. CDR3 protein: CASTLDSRPEAFF. The DNA sequence is TGTGCCAGCACTTTAGACAGTAGGCCTGAAGCTTTCTTT.